This T cell receptor beta chain came from a study of Ad26.COV2.S vaccination and SARS-CoV-2 variants. Across the whole study: In the COV1001 trial, the donor was in the Ad26.COV2.S arm. Study findings and constraints: Recipients given vaccine exceeded placebo recipients in spike-specific TCR breadth.

A remark on this clone: Its antigen is not known.

Clones were read by immunoSEQ multiplex PCR, and TCRdb kept only the in-frame ones, dropping some. The table has roughly 350,000 clones, approximately 90% seen once. V dropped 6 bases and J dropped 5; count of bases not matched to a gene: 7. The CDR3 runs 14 residues. Germline lookup yields CDR1 MNHEY and CDR2 SVGEGT. The treatment is: 15 to 20 received Ad26.COV2.S at low or high dose, single or two shots; about 5 received placebo; per-sample allocation not given. It was on day 63 after the first vaccine or placebo injection that samples were taken. Wuhan-strain SARS-CoV-2 spike was expressed by the Ad26 vector that made up the vaccine.

The TCR originated in a person between 18 and 59 years old who received the Ad26.COV2.S COVID-19 vaccine or a placebo. This rearrangement joins TRBV6-2 or TRBV6-3 to TRBJ2-5, with 9 nucleotides matching TRBD2. Sequencing was performed on peripheral blood, taken in a trial of Ad26.COV2.S vaccine versus placebo. The CDR3 nucleotides read TGTGCCAGCAGCCCCGGGACTAGCATGGAGACCCAGTACTTC. Amino acids: CASSPGTSMETQYF.